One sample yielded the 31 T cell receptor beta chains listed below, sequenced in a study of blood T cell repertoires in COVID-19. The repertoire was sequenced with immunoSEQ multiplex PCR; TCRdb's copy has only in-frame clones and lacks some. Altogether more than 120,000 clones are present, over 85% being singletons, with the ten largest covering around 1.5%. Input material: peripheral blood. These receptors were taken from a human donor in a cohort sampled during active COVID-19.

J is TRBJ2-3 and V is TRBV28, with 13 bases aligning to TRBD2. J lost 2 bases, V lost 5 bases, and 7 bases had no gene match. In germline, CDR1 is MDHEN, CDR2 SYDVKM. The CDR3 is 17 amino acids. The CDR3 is CASSPAGLAGATDTQYF. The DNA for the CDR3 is TGTGCCAGCAGTCCCGCCGGACTAGCGGGGGCCACAGATACGCAGTATTTT. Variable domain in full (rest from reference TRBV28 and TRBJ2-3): DVKVTQSSRYLVKRTGEKVFLECVQDMDHENMFWYRQDPGLGLRLIYFSYDVKMKEKGDIPEGYSVSREKKERFSLILESASTNQTSMYLCASSPAGLAGATDTQYFGPGTRLTVL.

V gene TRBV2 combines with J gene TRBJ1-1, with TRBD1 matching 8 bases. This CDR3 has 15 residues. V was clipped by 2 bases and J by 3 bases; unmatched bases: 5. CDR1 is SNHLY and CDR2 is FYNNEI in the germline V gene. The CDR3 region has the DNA TGTGCCAGCAGTGAATCAGGGGGCGGCTACACTGAAGCTTTCTTT. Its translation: CASSESGGGYTEAFF.

In DNA, the CDR3 is TGTGCCAGCGGGACTAGCGGCGGAGATACGCAGTATTTT. Protein: CASGTSGGDTQYF. The chain carries TRBV7-9 and TRBJ2-3; TRBD2 matches 11 bases. Germline trimming cut 8 bases from V and 5 bases from J; bases unmatched to any gene: 3. The CDR3 has 13 residues. Germline lookup yields CDR1 SEHNR and CDR2 FQNEAQ (reference sequence).

The CDR3 is CASSYSRSTDTQYF. DNA for the CDR3: TGTGCCAGCAGTTACTCGCGGAGCACAGATACGCAGTATTTT. The genes are TRBV6-5 and TRBJ2-3, with unresolved D. Trimming stripped 0 bases from V and 0 bases from J, with 4 bases between. The germline gives CDR1 MNHEY, CDR2 SVGAGI. The CDR3 runs to 14 residues.

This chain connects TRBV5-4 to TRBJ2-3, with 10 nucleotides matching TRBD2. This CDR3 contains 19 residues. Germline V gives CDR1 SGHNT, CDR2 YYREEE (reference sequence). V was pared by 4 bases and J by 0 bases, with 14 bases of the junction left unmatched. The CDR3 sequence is CASSAFSGGPTYSTDTQYF. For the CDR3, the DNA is TGTGCCAGCAGCGCTTTTAGCGGGGGGCCGACTTATAGCACAGATACGCAGTATTTT.

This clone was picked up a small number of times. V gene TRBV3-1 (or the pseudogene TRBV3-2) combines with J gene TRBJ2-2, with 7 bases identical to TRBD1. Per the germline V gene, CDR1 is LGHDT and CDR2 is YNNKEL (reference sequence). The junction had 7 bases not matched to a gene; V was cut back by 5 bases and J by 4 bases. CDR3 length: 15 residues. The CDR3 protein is CASSGTAFLTGELFF. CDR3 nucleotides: TGTGCCAGCAGCGGGACAGCCTTTCTCACCGGGGAGCTGTTTTTT.

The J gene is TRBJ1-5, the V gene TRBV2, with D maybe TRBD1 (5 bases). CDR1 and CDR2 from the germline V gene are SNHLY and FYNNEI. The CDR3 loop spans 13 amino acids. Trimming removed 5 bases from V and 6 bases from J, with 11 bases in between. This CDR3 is CASSNRLLQPQHF. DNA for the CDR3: TGTGCCAGCAGTAACAGGTTGCTTCAGCCCCAGCATTTT.

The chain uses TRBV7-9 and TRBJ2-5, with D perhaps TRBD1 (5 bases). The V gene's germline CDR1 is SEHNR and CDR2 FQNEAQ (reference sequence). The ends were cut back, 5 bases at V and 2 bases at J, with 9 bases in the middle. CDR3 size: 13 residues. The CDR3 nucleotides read TGTGCCAGCAGCCCAGGGTCTCAAGAGACCCAGTACTTC. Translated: CASSPGSQETQYF.

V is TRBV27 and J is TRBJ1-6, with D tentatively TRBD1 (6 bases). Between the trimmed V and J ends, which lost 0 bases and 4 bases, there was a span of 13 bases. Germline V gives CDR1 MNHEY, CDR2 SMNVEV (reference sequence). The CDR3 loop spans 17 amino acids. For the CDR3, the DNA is TGTGCCAGCAGTTTATCATACAGGGCAGCTTATAATTCACCCCTCCACTTT. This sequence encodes CASSLSYRAAYNSPLHF.

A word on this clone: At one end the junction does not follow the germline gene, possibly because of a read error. CDR3 coding DNA: TGTGCCAGCAGCCTAGCGGGGGCTCGGGCGAATTCACCCCTCCACTTT. This translates into CASSLAGARANSPLHF. The chain joins TRBV7-9 to TRBJ1-6; TRBD1 might be the D (6 bases). Germline values: CDR1 SEHNR, CDR2 FQNEAQ (reference sequence). CDR3 length equals 16 residues.

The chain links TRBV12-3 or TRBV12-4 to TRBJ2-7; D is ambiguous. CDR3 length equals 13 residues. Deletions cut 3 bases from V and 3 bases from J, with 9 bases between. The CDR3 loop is CASSLQIYYEQYF. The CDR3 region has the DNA TGTGCCAGCAGTTTGCAGATATACTACGAGCAGTACTTC.

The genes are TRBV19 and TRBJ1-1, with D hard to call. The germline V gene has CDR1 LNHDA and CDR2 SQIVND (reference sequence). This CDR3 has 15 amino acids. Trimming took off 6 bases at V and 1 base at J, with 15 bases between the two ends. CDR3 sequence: CASSPITPGNTEAFF. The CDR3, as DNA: TGTGCCAGTAGCCCGATAACTCCAGGGAACACTGAAGCTTTCTTT.

Here the CDR3 DNA reads TGTGCCAGCAGCCAAGCTGACAGACTCACTGAAGCTTTCTTT. This encodes CASSQADRLTEAFF. The chain has TRBV3-1 (or the pseudogene TRBV3-2) and TRBJ1-1; a possible D gene is TRBD1 (5 bases). This CDR3 has 14 amino acids. The V and J ends lost 1 base and 4 bases respectively, with 10 bases between them. Germline V CDR1 and CDR2: LGHDT, YNNKEL (reference sequence).

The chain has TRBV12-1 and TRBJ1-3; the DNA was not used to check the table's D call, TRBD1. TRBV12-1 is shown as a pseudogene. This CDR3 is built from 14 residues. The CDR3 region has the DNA TGTGCCAGCAGCGTAGACACCTCTGGAAACACCATATATTTT. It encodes CASSVDTSGNTIYF.

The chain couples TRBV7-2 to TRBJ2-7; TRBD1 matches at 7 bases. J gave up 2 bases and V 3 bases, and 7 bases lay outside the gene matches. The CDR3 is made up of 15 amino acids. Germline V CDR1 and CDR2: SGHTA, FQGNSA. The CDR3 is CASSLFVTGAYEQYF. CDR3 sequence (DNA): TGTGCCAGCAGCTTGTTCGTTACAGGGGCCTACGAGCAGTACTTC.

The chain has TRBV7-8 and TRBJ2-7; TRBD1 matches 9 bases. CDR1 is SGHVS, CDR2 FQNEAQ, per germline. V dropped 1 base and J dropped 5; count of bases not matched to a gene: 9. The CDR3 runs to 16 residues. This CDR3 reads CASSLVGSWTGDEQYF. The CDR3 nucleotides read TGTGCCAGCAGCTTAGTAGGCTCCTGGACAGGGGACGAGCAGTACTTC.

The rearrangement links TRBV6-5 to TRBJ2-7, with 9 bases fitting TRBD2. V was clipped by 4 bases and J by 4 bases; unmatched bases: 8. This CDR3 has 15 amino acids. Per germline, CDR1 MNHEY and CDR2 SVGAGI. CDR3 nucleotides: TGTGCCAGCAGTTCGCAGCGGGGGGCCAATTACGAGCAGTACTTC. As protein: CASSSQRGANYEQYF.

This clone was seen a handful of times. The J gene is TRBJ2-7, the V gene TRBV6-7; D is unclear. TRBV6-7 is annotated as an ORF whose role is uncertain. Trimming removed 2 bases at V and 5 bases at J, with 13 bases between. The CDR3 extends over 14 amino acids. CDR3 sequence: CASSYGELIDEQYF. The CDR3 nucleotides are TGTGCCAGCAGTTACGGTGAGCTAATCGACGAGCAGTACTTC.

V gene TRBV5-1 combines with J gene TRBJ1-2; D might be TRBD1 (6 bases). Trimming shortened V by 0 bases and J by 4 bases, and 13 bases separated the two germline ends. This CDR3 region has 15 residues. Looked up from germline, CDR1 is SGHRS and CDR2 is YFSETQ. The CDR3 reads CASSLDGGRAYGYTF. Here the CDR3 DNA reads TGCGCCAGCAGCTTGGACGGGGGGCGCGCCTATGGCTACACCTTC. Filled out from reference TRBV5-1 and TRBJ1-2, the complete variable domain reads KAGVTQTPRYLIKTRGQQVTLSCSPISGHRSVSWYQQTPGQGLQFLFEYFSETQRNKGNFPGRFSGRQFSNSRSEMNVSTLELGDSALYLCASSLDGGRAYGYTFGSGTRLTVV.

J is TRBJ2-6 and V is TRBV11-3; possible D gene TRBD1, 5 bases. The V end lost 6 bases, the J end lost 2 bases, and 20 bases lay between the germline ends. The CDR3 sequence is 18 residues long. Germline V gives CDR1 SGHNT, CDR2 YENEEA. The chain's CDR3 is CASSPGQLDSAGANVLTF. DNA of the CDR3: TGTGCCAGCAGTCCAGGGCAGTTAGATTCGGCTGGGGCCAACGTCCTGACTTTC. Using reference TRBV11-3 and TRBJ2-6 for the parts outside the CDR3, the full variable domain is EAGVVQSPRYKIIEKKQPVAFWCNPISGHNTLYWYLQNLGQGPELLIRYENEEAVDDSQLPKDRFSAERLKGVDSTLKIQPAELGDSAVYLCASSPGQLDSAGANVLTFGAGSRLTVL.

The chain's CDR3 is CASIRSPGSQETQYF. CDR3 sequence (DNA): TGCGCCAGCATTCGTTCGCCAGGGTCCCAAGAGACCCAGTACTTC. J is TRBJ2-5 and V is TRBV5-1, with D tentatively TRBD1 (5 bases). V lost 6 bases to trimming and J lost 1 base, with 16 bases between them. The germline CDR1 and CDR2 sequences are SGHRS and YFSETQ. The CDR3 is 15 residues long.

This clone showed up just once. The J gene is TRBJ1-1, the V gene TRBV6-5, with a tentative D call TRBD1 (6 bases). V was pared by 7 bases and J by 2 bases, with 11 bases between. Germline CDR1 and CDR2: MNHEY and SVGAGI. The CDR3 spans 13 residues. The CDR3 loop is CASTSDSNTEAFF. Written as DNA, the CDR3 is TGTGCCAGCACATCGGACAGTAACACTGAAGCTTTCTTT.

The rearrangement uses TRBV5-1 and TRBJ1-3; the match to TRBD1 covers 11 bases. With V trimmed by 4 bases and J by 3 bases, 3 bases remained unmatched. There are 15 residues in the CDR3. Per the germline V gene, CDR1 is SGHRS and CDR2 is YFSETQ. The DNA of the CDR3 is TGCGCCAGCAGCACCGGGACAGGGGGTGGAAACACCATATATTTT. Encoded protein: CASSTGTGGGNTIYF.

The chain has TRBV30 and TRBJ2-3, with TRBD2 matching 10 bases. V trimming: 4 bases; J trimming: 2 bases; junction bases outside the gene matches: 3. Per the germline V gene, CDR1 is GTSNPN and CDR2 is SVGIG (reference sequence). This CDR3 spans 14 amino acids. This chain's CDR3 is CAWISGGFTDTQYF. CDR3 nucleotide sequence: TGTGCCTGGATTAGCGGGGGGTTCACAGATACGCAGTATTTT.

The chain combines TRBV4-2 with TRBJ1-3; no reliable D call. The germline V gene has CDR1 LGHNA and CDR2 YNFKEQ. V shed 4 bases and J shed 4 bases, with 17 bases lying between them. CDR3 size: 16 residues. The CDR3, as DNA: TGTGCCAGCAGCCCCGTGGCGGCCGGGGTAGGAAACACCATATATTTT. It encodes CASSPVAAGVGNTIYF.

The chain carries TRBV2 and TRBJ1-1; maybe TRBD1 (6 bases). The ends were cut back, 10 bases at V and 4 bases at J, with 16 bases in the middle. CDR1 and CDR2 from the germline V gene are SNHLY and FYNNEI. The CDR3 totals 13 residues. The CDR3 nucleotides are TGTGCCACTGGAAGGGGGGGTCTCACTGAAGCTTTCTTT. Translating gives CATGRGGLTEAFF.

CDR3 nucleotide sequence: TGCGCCAGCAGCATGGGGGGCCCGGGAGGCACTGAAGCTTTCTTT. Its protein is CASSMGGPGGTEAFF. The chain joins TRBV5-1 to TRBJ1-1; D possibly corresponds to TRBD1 (6 bases). This CDR3 has 15 residues. Deletions cut 4 bases from V and 4 bases from J, with 17 bases between. Germline V lookup: CDR1 SGHRS, CDR2 YFSETQ.

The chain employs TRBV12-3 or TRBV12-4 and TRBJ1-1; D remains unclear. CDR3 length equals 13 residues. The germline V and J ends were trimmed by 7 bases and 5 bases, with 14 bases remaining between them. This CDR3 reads CASTLGRGTEAFF. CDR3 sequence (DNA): TGTGCCAGCACCCTAGGACGGGGAACTGAAGCTTTCTTT.

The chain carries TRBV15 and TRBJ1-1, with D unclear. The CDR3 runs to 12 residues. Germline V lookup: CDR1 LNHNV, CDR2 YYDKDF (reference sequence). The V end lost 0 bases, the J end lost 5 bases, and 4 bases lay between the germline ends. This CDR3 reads CATSRELTEAFF. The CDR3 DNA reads TGTGCCACCAGCAGAGAACTAACTGAAGCTTTCTTT. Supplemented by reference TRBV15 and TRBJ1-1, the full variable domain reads DAMVIQNPRYQVTQFGKPVTLSCSQTLNHNVMYWYQQKSSQAPKLLFHYYDKDFNNEADTPDNFQSRRPNTSFCFLDIRSPGLGDTAMYLCATSRELTEAFFGQGTRLTVV.

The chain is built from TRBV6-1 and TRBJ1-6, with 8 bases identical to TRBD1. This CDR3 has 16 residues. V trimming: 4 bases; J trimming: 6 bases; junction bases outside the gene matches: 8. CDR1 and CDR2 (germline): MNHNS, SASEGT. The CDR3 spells CASSALRTGSNSPLHF. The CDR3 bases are TGTGCCAGCAGTGCCCTTAGGACAGGGAGTAATTCACCCCTCCACTTT.

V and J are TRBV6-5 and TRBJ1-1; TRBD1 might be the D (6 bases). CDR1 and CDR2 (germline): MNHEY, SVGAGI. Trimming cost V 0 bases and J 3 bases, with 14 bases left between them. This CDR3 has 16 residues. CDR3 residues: CASSYSGAREDTEAFF. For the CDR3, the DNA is TGTGCCAGCAGTTACTCGGGGGCTAGAGAGGACACTGAAGCTTTCTTT.